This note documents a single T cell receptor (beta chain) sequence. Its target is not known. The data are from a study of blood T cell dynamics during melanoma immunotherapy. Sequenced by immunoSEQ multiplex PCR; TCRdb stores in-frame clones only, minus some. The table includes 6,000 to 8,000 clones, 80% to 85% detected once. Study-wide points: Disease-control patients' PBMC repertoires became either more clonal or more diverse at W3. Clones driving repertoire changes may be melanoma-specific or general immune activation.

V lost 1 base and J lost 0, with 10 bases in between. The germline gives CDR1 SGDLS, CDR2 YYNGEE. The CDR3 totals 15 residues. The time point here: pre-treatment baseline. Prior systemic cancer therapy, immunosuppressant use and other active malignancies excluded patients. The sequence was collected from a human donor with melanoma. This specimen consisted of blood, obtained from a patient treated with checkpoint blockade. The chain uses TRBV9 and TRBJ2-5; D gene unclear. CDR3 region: CASSVTSLYQETQYF. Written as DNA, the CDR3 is TGTGCCAGCAGCGTAACGAGTCTGTACCAAGAGACCCAGTACTTC.